This TCR beta chain was identified in a study of cytomegalovirus exposure and HLA in healthy donors. The donors were healthy bone marrow donors. Germline values: CDR1 MGHRA, CDR2 YSYEKL. V lost 4 bases and J 2 bases, leaving 11 bases between the germline ends. The CDR3 is 14 amino acids. A multiplex PCR was run with 60 Vbeta primers and 13 Jbeta primers. Using immunoSEQ multiplex PCR, the repertoire was profiled, and TCRdb retains in-frame clones only, with some absent. The data hold about 120,000 clones, with approximately 81% observed a single time. Study-wide points: As was reported, the HLA-A and HLA-B alleles of most subjects were accurately predicted from TCR beta sequences.

Concerning this clone: Its antigen remains unknown.

The rearrangement links TRBV4-1 to TRBJ1-2; weak D call: TRBD1 (5 bases). This clonotype was obtained from a woman in her forties in good health and CMV-seronegative. Sequences were obtained from PBMCs. The DNA of the CDR3 is TGCGCCAGCAGCCCACAGGAGAGGAACTATGGCTACACCTTC. Its protein product is CASSPQERNYGYTF.